The clone carrying this T cell receptor beta chain was detected many times. There are 13 residues in the CDR3. From germline, CDR1 is SQVTM and CDR2 ANQGSEA. The junction had 7 bases not matched to a gene; V was cut back by 2 bases and J by 7 bases. The data were taken from a study of identical twins. Using its own MiXCR run on the 5' RACE reads, TCRdb lists one record per CDR3 protein. Counted here are 400,000 to 500,000 distinct CDR3 sequences, roughly 13% occurring once; the ten biggest clones make up about 0.97%. In addition, the sample was reused for a study of yellow fever vaccine responses in identical twins.

This receptor was taken from a young woman in good health. The sequenced material came from CD4+ T cells sorted from blood. The chain links TRBV29-1 to TRBJ1-2; 7 nucleotides line up with TRBD1. Here the CDR3 DNA reads TGCAGCGTTGAATCGGGGACAGTCAGTGGCTACACCTTC. It codes for CSVESGTVSGYTF.